The clone carrying this T cell receptor beta chain was counted only a few times. The target antigen is unknown. Trimming shortened V by 2 bases and J by 4 bases, and 11 bases separated the two germline ends. Germline-derived CDR1 and CDR2 are GTSNPN and SVGIG (reference sequence). CDR3 length: 13 amino acids. The record originates from a study of CD8+ T cells in alopecia areata. Broader study findings: Unlike in mice, where it was clearer, TCR sharing across patients was less clear, possibly HLA-related. Normal skin's resident alphabeta T cells are sequenced alongside lesional scalp T cells.

Extraction and reverse transcription of RNA yielded cDNA as the sequencing template. The assay was immunoSEQ multiplex PCR, and TCRdb's table has in-frame clones only and misses some. This sample has fewer than 200,000 clones, with approximately 59% found just once. Collection of lesional scalp punch biopsies and peripheral blood was performed in alopecia areata patients. The chain joins TRBV30 to TRBJ1-1; tentative D call: TRBD1 (5 bases). This TCR was sampled from a human donor with alopecia areata. This material consisted of CD4+ T cells sorted from blood, taken at week 0. Written as DNA, the CDR3 is TGTGCCTGGAGTCGAGGGGTGTCCACTGAAGCTTTCTTT. It yields the protein CAWSRGVSTEAFF.